Listed here are 19 T cell receptor beta chains from one sample, sequenced in a study of CD8+ T cells in alopecia areata. The authors extracted RNA and reverse transcribed it into cDNA as the sequencing template. Profiling relied on immunoSEQ multiplex PCR, and the TCRdb table lists in-frame clones only, not all of them. The sample has approximately 150,000 clones, 62% seen once. The sample taken for sequencing was CD8+ T cells sorted from blood. Every receptor here comes from a human donor in good health.

V is TRBV4-2 and J is TRBJ2-5; 14 nucleotides line up with TRBD2. The ends lost 4 bases at V and 1 base at J; junction bases unmatched: 2. Germline V lookup: CDR1 LGHNA, CDR2 YNFKEQ. This CDR3 is 16 amino acids long. For the CDR3, the DNA is TGTGCCAGCAGCCTTGGGACTAGCGGGAGCCAAGAGACCCAGTACTTC. The encoded protein is CASSLGTSGSQETQYF.

This clone occurred a few times. The V call is TRBV29-1, the J call TRBJ2-1; D assignment may be TRBD1 or TRBD2 (5 bases each). The germline V gene has CDR1 SQVTM and CDR2 ANQGSEA. The CDR3 contains 10 residues. Trimming shortened V by 8 bases and J by 10 bases, and 12 bases separated the two germline ends. The CDR3 DNA follows: TGCAGCTGGGGGAGCGGAGAGCAGTTCTTC. It yields the protein CSWGSGEQFF.

This chain joins TRBV27 and TRBJ2-3; the match to TRBD1 covers 8 bases. Germline-derived CDR1 and CDR2 are MNHEY and SMNVEV (reference sequence). This CDR3 contains 14 residues. The V gene end was trimmed by 6 bases and the J gene end by 4 bases; junction bases not matched to a gene: 6. The CDR3 nucleotides are TGTGCCAGCAGGTGGACCAGGGGGCCAGATACGCAGTATTTT. Translating gives CASRWTRGPDTQYF.

This chain uses TRBV29-1 with TRBJ1-2, with D perhaps TRBD1 (5 bases). Germline-derived CDR1 and CDR2 are SQVTM and ANQGSEA. Trimming shortened V by 4 bases and J by 4 bases, and 7 bases separated the two germline ends. CDR3 length equals 11 residues. This chain's CDR3 is CSVAGGYGYTF. In nucleotides, the CDR3 is TGCAGCGTTGCCGGGGGCTATGGCTACACCTTC.

V and J are TRBV27 and TRBJ2-7; D unclear. Trimming shortened V by 6 bases and J by 5 bases, and 8 bases separated the two germline ends. CDR1 is MNHEY and CDR2 is SMNVEV in the germline V gene (reference sequence). The CDR3 runs to 11 residues. DNA of the CDR3: TGTGCCAGCAGCCAAGGGAACGAGCAGTACTTC. It is translated as CASSQGNEQYF.

V is TRBV11-2 and J is TRBJ2-6; TRBD1 is a possible D gene (6 bases). V gave up 5 bases and J gave up 3 bases, with 14 bases separating them. Germline assignment: CDR1 SGHAT and CDR2 FQNNGV. This CDR3 comprises 16 residues. The CDR3 DNA is TGTGCCAGCAGCCCAGACGACAGGCATGGGGCCAACGTCCTGACTTTC. Translated, it gives CASSPDDRHGANVLTF.

V gene TRBV15 combines with J gene TRBJ2-5, with 8 bases lining up with TRBD2. From germline, CDR1 is LNHNV and CDR2 YYDKDF (reference sequence). The CDR3 contains 17 residues. V dropped 5 bases and J dropped 5; count of bases not matched to a gene: 16. The CDR3 coding sequence is TGTGCCACCAGCCCGCCGGGCGGGAGGAGAGCCCTGGAGACCCAGTACTTC. Its protein is CATSPPGGRRALETQYF.

In this sample, this clone turned up a few times. J is TRBJ2-1 and V is TRBV9; 8 bases line up with TRBD1. The CDR3 spans 21 residues. From germline, CDR1 is SGDLS and CDR2 YYNGEE. V shed 3 bases, J shed 3 bases, and the junction held 23 bases outside the gene matches. CDR3 protein: CASSESQDHADRGALYNEQFF. In DNA, the CDR3 is TGTGCCAGCAGCGAGAGTCAAGACCACGCCGACAGGGGAGCCCTCTACAATGAGCAGTTCTTC.

The genes are TRBV29-1 and TRBJ1-1; D is undetermined. The V end was cut by 6 bases, the J end by 6 bases, with 14 bases between. Per germline, CDR1 SQVTM and CDR2 ANQGSEA. This CDR3 comprises 12 residues. CDR3 in DNA: TGCAGCGTGGAGGGTAATGCAGCTGAAGCTTTCTTT. Encoded protein: CSVEGNAAEAFF.

The rearrangement links TRBV6-5 to TRBJ1-3, with 7 bases aligning to TRBD1. Unmatched junction bases numbered 4, after V lost 5 bases and J lost 0 bases. This CDR3 has 15 residues. Germline loops: CDR1 MNHEY, CDR2 SVGAGI. This CDR3 is CASSRGGPSGNTIYF. In nucleotides, the CDR3 is TGTGCCAGCAGTAGAGGGGGCCCCTCTGGAAACACCATATATTTT.

The rearrangement uses TRBV5-1 and TRBJ2-5; TRBD2 might be the D (5 bases). The CDR3 sequence is 14 residues long. The germline V gene has CDR1 SGHRS and CDR2 YFSETQ. V was pared by 3 bases and J by 1 base, with 10 bases between. The CDR3 nucleotides read TGCGCCAGCAGCTCCGGACTCATCCAAGAGACCCAGTACTTC. It is translated as CASSSGLIQETQYF.

This clone was seen a handful of times. The chain uses TRBV29-1 and TRBJ2-2, with TRBD2 matching over 7 bases. In germline, CDR1 is SQVTM, CDR2 ANQGSEA. With 5 bases clipped from V and 2 bases from J, the junction kept 8 bases outside the gene matches. The CDR3 contains 15 residues. The CDR3 sequence is CSVPSSSGNTGELFF. The CDR3 bases are TGCAGCGTTCCTTCGTCTAGCGGTAACACCGGGGAGCTGTTTTTT.

The genes are TRBV27 and TRBJ2-7; D may be TRBD2 (6 bases). V lost 2 bases, J lost 0 bases, and 11 bases lay in between. Germline lookup yields CDR1 MNHEY and CDR2 SMNVEV (reference sequence). This CDR3 comprises 15 residues. The CDR3 sequence: CASSLGTAFSYEQYF. CDR3 in DNA: TGTGCCAGCAGTTTAGGGACTGCATTCTCCTACGAGCAGTACTTC.

The V gene is TRBV5-1, the J gene TRBJ1-1; weak D call: TRBD1 (5 bases). The CDR3 is 19 amino acids. The V and J ends lost 2 bases and 1 base respectively, with 24 bases between them. Germline V lookup: CDR1 SGHRS, CDR2 YFSETQ. The DNA of the CDR3 is TGCGCCAGCAGCTTCGATTTCCGGGACCCGAATTTGAGGAACACTGAAGCTTTCTTT. It translates to CASSFDFRDPNLRNTEAFF.

The chain employs TRBV30 and TRBJ2-1, with D possibly TRBD2 on 6 matching bases. Germline V lookup: CDR1 GTSNPN, CDR2 SVGIG (reference sequence). Between the trimmed V and J ends, which lost 5 bases and 8 bases, there was a span of 13 bases. The CDR3 is made up of 12 amino acids. CDR3 loop: CAWGNSGYEQFF. The CDR3 DNA sequence: TGTGCCTGGGGGAATAGCGGCTATGAGCAGTTCTTC.

This clone came up a few times. V is TRBV5-6 and J is TRBJ1-3; 9 bases align to TRBD1. The J segment lost 3 bases and the V segment lost 4 bases, leaving 8 bases of the junction unmatched. From germline, CDR1 is SGHDT and CDR2 YYEEEE. This CDR3 is built from 16 residues. Written as DNA, the CDR3 is TGTGCCAGCAGCGCTTGGGACAGGGCCAGTGGAAACACCATATATTTT. Amino acids: CASSAWDRASGNTIYF.

This clone was counted a few times. The genes are TRBV29-1 and TRBJ2-1; TRBD2 agrees at 14 bases. Germline assignment: CDR1 SQVTM and CDR2 ANQGSEA. The junction had 12 bases not matched to a gene; V was cut back by 5 bases and J by 9 bases. The CDR3 is 16 amino acids. The CDR3 coding sequence is TGCAGCGTTCATCAGGGACTAGCGGGAGACATAGGTGAGCAGTTCTTC. This translates into CSVHQGLAGDIGEQFF.

The chain joins TRBV10-3 to TRBJ2-1, with TRBD2 matching over 11 bases. The CDR3 contains 15 residues. Germline V gene sequence: CDR1 ENHRY, CDR2 SYGVKD. V dropped 10 bases and J dropped 10; count of bases not matched to a gene: 15. The CDR3 DNA sequence: TGTGCCACCCGAGCGCCGGGACTAGCGGCAAGGGAGCAGTTCTTC. Translation: CATRAPGLAAREQFF.

The V and J genes are TRBV7-9 and TRBJ2-7; maybe TRBD2 (6 bases). The length of the CDR3 is 13 residues. CDR1 is SEHNR and CDR2 is FQNEAQ in the germline V gene (reference sequence). Between the trimmed V and J ends, which lost 3 bases and 2 bases, there was a span of 8 bases. The chain's CDR3 is CASSFSGAYEQYF. The CDR3 DNA reads as TGTGCCAGCAGCTTCTCGGGGGCCTACGAGCAGTACTTC.